This T cell receptor (beta chain) was sequenced for a study of blood T cell repertoires in COVID-19. V shed 4 bases, J shed 8 bases, and the junction held 8 bases outside the gene matches. The CDR3 covers 16 residues. Germline CDR1 reads SGHNT; CDR2 reads YYREEE (reference sequence). Either two negative PCRs, clearance, or symptom resolution qualified Cohort 3 donors as recovered. Original processing notes: Cell counts per sample came from amplifying reference gene primers. The protocol was immunoSEQ multiplex PCR, while the TCRdb copy is restricted to in-frame clones and leaves out a portion. D and trimming come from the DNA, and the V and J calls and clone size come from that table. The sample consists of around 250,000 clones, approximately 86% of them appearing once.

This clonotype was obtained from a woman aged 45-65 years who had recovered from COVID-19. The genes are TRBV5-4 and TRBJ2-1; TRBD2 matches at 14 bases. Sequenced: PBMCs or T cells enriched from blood (not recorded which). In DNA form, the CDR3 reads TGTGCCAGCAGCCCAGGGACTAGCGGGAGAAGTCATGAGCAGTTCTTC. Its protein product is CASSPGTSGRSHEQFF.